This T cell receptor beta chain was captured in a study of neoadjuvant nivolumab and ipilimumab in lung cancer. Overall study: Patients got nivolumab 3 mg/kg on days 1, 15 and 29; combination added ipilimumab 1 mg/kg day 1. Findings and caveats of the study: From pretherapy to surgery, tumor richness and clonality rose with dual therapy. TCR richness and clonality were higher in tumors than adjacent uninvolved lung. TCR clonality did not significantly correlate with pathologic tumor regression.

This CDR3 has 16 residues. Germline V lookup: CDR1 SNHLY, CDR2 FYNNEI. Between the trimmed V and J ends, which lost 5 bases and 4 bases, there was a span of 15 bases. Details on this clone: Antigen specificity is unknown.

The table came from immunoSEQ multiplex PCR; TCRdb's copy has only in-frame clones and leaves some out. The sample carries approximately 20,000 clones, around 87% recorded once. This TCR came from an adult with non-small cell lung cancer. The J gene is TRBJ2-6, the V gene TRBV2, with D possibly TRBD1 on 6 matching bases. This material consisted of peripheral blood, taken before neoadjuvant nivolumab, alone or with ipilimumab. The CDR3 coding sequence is TGTGCCAGCAGTACATCGGCAGGGGCCGGGGCCAACGTCCTGACTTTC. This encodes CASSTSAGAGANVLTF. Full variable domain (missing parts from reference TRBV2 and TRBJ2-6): EPEVTQTPSHQVTQMGQEVILRCVPISNHLYFYWYRQILGQKVEFLVSFYNNEISEKSEIFDDQFSVERPDGSNFTLKIRSTKLEDSAMYFCASSTSAGAGANVLTFGAGSRLTVL.